This record covers a single T cell receptor beta chain. The germline V and J ends were trimmed by 0 bases and 4 bases, with 7 bases remaining between them. CDR1 is MGHRA, CDR2 YSYEKL, per germline. The CDR3 totals 15 residues. The data belong to a study of blood T cell repertoires in COVID-19. The wider study: T cells, B-cell-depleted T cells, or PBMCs provided the cDNA or gDNA that served as material.

Sequenced by immunoSEQ multiplex PCR; TCRdb stores in-frame clones only, minus some. The data hold hundreds of thousands of clones, with 70% to 90% observed a single time. The sample consisted of PBMCs or T cells enriched from blood (not recorded which). The sequence was obtained from a woman in her fifties or sixties who had recovered from COVID-19. This chain connects TRBV4-1 to TRBJ1-6; unclear D gene. In DNA form, the CDR3 reads TGCGCCAGCAGCCAAGAGGCACATTATAATTCACCCCTCCACTTT. Translating it yields CASSQEAHYNSPLHF.